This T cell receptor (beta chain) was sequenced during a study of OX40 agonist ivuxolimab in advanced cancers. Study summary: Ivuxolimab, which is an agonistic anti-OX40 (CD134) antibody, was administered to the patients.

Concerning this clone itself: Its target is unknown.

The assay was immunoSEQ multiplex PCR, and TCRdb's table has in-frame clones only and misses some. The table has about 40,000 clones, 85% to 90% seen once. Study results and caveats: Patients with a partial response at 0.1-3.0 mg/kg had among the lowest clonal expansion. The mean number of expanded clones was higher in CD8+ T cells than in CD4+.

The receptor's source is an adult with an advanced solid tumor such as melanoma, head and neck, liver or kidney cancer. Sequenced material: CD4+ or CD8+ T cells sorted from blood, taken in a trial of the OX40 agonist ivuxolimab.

The DNA of the CDR3 is TGTGCCAGCAGCTGGACCCTGGACACTGAAGCTTTCTTT. This sequence encodes CASSWTLDTEAFF. The chain is built from TRBV5-4 and TRBJ1-1; D remains ambiguous. The germline V gene encodes CDR1 SGHNT and CDR2 YYREEE (reference sequence). The V and J ends lost 3 bases and 3 bases respectively, with 9 bases between them. The CDR3 runs 13 residues.